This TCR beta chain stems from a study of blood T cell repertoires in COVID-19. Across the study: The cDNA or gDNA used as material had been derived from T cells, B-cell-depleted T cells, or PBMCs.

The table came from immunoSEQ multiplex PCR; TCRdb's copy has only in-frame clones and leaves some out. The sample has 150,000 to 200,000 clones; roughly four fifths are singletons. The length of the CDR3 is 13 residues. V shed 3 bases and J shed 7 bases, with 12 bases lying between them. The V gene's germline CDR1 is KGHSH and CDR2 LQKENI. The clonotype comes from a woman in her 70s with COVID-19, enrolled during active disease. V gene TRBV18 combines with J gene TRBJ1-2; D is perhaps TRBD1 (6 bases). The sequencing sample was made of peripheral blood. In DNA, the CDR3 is TGTGCCAGCTCACCGGGGCAGGGGAGTGGCTACACCTTC. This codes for CASSPGQGSGYTF.